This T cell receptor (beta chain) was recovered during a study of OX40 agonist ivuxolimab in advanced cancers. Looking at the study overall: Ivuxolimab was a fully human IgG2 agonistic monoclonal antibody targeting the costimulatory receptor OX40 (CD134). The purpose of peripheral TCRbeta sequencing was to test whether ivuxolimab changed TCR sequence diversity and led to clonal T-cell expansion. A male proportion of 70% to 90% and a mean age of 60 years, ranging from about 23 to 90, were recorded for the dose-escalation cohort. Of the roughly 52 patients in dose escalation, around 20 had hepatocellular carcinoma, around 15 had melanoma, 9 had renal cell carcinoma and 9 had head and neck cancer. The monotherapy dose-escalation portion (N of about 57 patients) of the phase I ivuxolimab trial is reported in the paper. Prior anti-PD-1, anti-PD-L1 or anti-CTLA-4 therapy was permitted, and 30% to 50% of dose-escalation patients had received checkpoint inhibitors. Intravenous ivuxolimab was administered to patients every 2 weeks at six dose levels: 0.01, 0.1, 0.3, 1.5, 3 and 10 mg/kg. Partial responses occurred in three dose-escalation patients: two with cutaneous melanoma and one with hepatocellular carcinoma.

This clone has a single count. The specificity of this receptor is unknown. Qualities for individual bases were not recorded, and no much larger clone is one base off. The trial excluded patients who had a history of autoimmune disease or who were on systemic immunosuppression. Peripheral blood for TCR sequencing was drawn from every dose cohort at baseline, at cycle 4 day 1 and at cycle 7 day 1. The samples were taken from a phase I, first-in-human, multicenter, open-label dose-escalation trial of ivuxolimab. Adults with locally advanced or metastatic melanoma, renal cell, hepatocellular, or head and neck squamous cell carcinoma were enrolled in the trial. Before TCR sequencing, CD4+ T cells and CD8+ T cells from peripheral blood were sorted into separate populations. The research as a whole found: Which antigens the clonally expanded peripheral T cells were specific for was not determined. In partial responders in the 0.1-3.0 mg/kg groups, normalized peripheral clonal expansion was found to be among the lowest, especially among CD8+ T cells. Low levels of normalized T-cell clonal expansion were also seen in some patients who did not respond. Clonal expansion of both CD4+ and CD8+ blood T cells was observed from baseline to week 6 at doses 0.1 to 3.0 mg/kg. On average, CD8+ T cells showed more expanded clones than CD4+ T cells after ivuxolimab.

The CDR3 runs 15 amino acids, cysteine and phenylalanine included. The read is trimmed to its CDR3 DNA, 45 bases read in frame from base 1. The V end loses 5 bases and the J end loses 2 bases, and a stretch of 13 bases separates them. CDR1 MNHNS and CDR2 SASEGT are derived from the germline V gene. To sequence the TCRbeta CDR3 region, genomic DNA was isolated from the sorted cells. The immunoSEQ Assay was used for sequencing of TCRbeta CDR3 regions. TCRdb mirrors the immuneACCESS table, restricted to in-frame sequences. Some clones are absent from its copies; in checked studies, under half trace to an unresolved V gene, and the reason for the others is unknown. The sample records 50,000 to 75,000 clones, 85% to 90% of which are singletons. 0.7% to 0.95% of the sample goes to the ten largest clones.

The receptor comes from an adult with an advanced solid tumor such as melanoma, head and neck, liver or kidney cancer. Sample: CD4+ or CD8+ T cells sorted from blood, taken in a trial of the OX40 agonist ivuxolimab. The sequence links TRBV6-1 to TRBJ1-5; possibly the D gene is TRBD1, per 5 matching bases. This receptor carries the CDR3 CASSPSRGGNQPQHF. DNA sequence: TGTGCCAGCAGTCCATCTCGGGGCGGCAATCAGCCCCAGCATTTT.